Presented here are 7 T cell receptor beta chains from one specimen sequenced in a study of blood T cell repertoires in COVID-19. Using immunoSEQ multiplex PCR, the repertoire was profiled, and TCRdb retains in-frame clones only, with some absent. Counted here are 150,000 to 200,000 clones, more than 75% occurring once; the ten biggest clones make up 1% to 1.5%. Sequencing was done on a sample of PBMCs or T cells enriched from blood (not recorded which). All receptors come from a human donor with acute COVID-19. The donor label of this sample is uncertain.

This chain connects TRBV27 to TRBJ2-7; 8 bases are shared with TRBD1. The V and J ends lost 4 bases and 2 bases, in that order; junction bases with no gene match: 7. This CDR3 spans 15 amino acids. In germline, CDR1 is MNHEY, CDR2 SMNVEV (reference sequence). CDR3 DNA sequence: TGTGCCAGCAGTTCCCGGGGGACAGGTCCCTACGAGCAGTACTTC. Protein sequence: CASSSRGTGPYEQYF.

This clone has just a few counts. The gene calls are TRBV7-8 and TRBJ1-2, with D unclear. Germline CDR1 SGHVS, CDR2 FQNEAQ. Trimming pared 2 bases from V and 1 base from J, leaving 8 bases between. The length of the CDR3 is 14 residues. CDR3 in DNA: TGTGCCAGCAGCTTAACTCGTGTTAACTATGGCTACACCTTC. Translating it yields CASSLTRVNYGYTF.

CDR3 protein: CASSYSGGAANSPLHF. The DNA of the CDR3 is TGTGCCAGCAGTTACTCGGGGGGGGCCGCCAATTCACCCCTCCACTTT. This chain joins TRBV6-5 and TRBJ1-6; possible D gene TRBD1, 6 bases. Germline V gene sequence: CDR1 MNHEY, CDR2 SVGAGI. V was pared by 0 bases and J by 7 bases, with 13 bases between. The CDR3 has 16 amino acids.

The chain joins TRBV3-1 (or the pseudogene TRBV3-2) to TRBJ1-5, with D uncertain. Germline lookup yields CDR1 LGHDT and CDR2 YNNKEL (reference sequence). The CDR3 consists of 15 residues. Trimming shortened V by 4 bases and J by 4 bases, and 14 bases separated the two germline ends. This CDR3 is CASSPGGRTNQPQHF. CDR3 DNA sequence: TGTGCCAGCAGCCCCGGAGGACGGACTAATCAGCCCCAGCATTTT.

This clone has a single count. The rearrangement links TRBV7-6 to TRBJ2-1; D is perhaps TRBD1 (5 bases). The length of the CDR3 is 17 residues. Germline CDR1 and CDR2: SGHVS and FNYEAQ. The V gene lost 2 bases and the J gene lost 10 bases, with 24 bases spanning the gap. The CDR3 sequence is CASSLNWGQYSNGEQFF. CDR3 DNA sequence: TGTGCCAGCAGCTTAAATTGGGGCCAGTACAGTAATGGGGAGCAGTTCTTC.

The chain uses TRBV21-1 and TRBJ1-1. TRBV21-1 is a listed pseudogene. The CDR3 extends over 11 amino acids. CDR3 protein: CASSPNTEAFF. CDR3 nucleotide sequence: TGTGCCAGCAGTCCTAACACTGAAGCTTTCTTT.

The CDR3 loop is CAWSVVGGQPQHF. The CDR3, as DNA: TGTGCCTGGAGTGTAGTTGGTGGCCAGCCCCAGCATTTT. This chain connects TRBV30 to TRBJ1-5, with no clear D. V dropped 0 bases and J dropped 7 bases, with 10 bases sitting between them. The CDR3 contains 13 residues. The V gene's germline CDR1 is GTSNPN and CDR2 SVGIG (reference sequence).